This entry describes one T cell receptor beta chain. The entry originates in a study of blood T cell repertoires in COVID-19. Turning to the study itself: Material from acute and convalescent COVID-19 was sourced from the United States, Italy and Spain. PBMCs, B-cell-depleted T cells, or T cells were the source of the cDNA or gDNA that made up the material.

Seattle enrolled patients during active infection and tracked them longitudinally. Authors' data handling: The assay estimated nucleated cells by amplifying reference gene primers. Sequencing used immunoSEQ multiplex PCR; TCRdb keeps in-frame clones, though not all of them. That table supplies the V and J calls and clone size; D and trimming were determined from the DNA. The repertoire holds more than 300,000 clones, with 70% to 90% as singletons. Material: peripheral blood. This receptor was identified in a woman aged 25 to 39 with COVID-19, enrolled during active disease.

CDR3 in amino acids: CASSPWTNEQFF. In DNA form, the CDR3 reads TGTGCCAGCAGTCCCTGGACTAATGAGCAGTTCTTC. The genes are TRBV6-2 or TRBV6-3 and TRBJ2-1; D perhaps matches TRBD2 (5 bases). This CDR3 is 12 amino acids long. V was cut by 5 bases and J by 7 bases, with 9 bases left in between. Germline V gene data show CDR1 as MNHEY and CDR2 as SVGEGT.